This T cell receptor (beta chain) was profiled in a study of molecular identifiers for immune sequencing clone quantification. Whole-study findings and limits: Investigators reportedly could detect spiked Jurkat TCR RNA from one cell among one million naive cells.

This CDR3 has 15 residues. Per germline, CDR1 LGHDT and CDR2 YNNKEL (reference sequence). Trimming removed 1 base from V and 4 bases from J; junction bases left unmatched: 5. MiXCR was run by TCRdb on the PCR reads, yielding one entry per CDR3 protein. This sample has more than 450,000 distinct CDR3 sequences, with around a fifth found just once. This clonotype was found a few times. Its antigen is still unknown. This sequence originates from a human donor in good health. Some libraries in this study had Jurkat cell RNA spiked in. Sample: naive CD8+ T cells from blood, with Jurkat cell RNA spiked in. Indicated subset: FACS-sorted CD8+CD4-CCR7+CD45RA+ naive T cells. The V call is TRBV3-1, the J call TRBJ1-1; 8 bases line up with TRBD1. CDR3 sequence reads: CASSQGTGSGTEAFF. The CDR3 bases are TGTGCCAGCAGCCAAGGGACAGGGAGTGGCACTGAAGCTTTCTTT. Variable domain in full (rest from reference TRBV3-1 and TRBJ1-1): DTAVSQTPKYLVTQMGNDKSIKCEQNLGHDTMYWYKQDSKKFLKIMFSYNNKELIINETVPNRFSPKSPDKAHLNLHINSLELGDSAVYFCASSQGTGSGTEAFFGQGTRLTVV.